The entry below gives a single T cell receptor beta chain sequence along with its context. V shed 5 bases and J 1 base; nucleotides not matched to a gene: 14. CDR3 length: 17 residues. The germline gives CDR1 SGHRS, CDR2 YFSETQ. The data originate from a study of blood T cell repertoires in COVID-19. Across the whole study: There were acute and convalescent COVID-19 samples, and they came from the United States, Italy and Spain. T cells, B-cell-depleted T cells, or PBMCs supplied cDNA or gDNA.

Generated by immunoSEQ multiplex PCR, the TCRdb table keeps only in-frame clones and is missing some. The sample holds a few hundred thousand clones; 80% to 90% are singletons and the top ten take under 8%. The V and J genes are TRBV5-1 and TRBJ1-1; 7 nucleotides align to TRBD1. The sequenced material came from PBMCs or T cells enriched from blood (not recorded which). The receptor was isolated from a woman aged 45 to 65 who had been exposed to COVID-19. CDR3 protein: CASRFDRVPLQNTEAFF. In DNA form, the CDR3 reads TGCGCCAGCAGATTCGACAGGGTGCCCCTCCAGAACACTGAAGCTTTCTTT.